Below, 29 T cell receptor beta chains from the same sample are listed, as sequenced in a study of cytomegalovirus exposure and HLA in healthy donors (dated by TCRdb to the late 2010s). Library construction relied on the immunoSEQ multiplex PCR assay. The multiplex PCR relied on a mix of 60 forward primers for TCR Vbeta segments and 13 reverse primers for TCR Jbeta segments. TCRdb mirrors the immuneACCESS table, restricted to in-frame sequences. Some clones are absent from its copies; in checked studies, under half trace to an unresolved V gene, and the reason for the others is unknown. The sample records 85,000 to 100,000 clones, around three quarters of which are singletons. In total, the top ten clones hold around 7% of the sample. Sequencing input: PBMCs. The receptor set was obtained from a young man in good health and CMV-seronegative.

This clone occurred a few times. This chain links TRBV30 with TRBJ1-1, with D hard to call. This CDR3 comprises 15 residues. The germline V gene has CDR1 GTSNPN and CDR2 SVGIG (reference sequence). Trimming pared 3 bases from V and 1 base from J, leaving 15 bases between. DNA for the CDR3: TGTGCCTGGAGGGTATTGGCGCGGGGGAACACTGAAGCTTTCTTT. Protein: CAWRVLARGNTEAFF.

V gene TRBV5-1 combines with J gene TRBJ2-7; the D is unclear. CDR1 SGHRS and CDR2 YFSETQ come from the germline V gene. The CDR3 runs 14 residues. Deletions cut 0 bases from V and 0 bases from J, with 7 bases between. DNA of the CDR3: TGCGCCAGCAGCTTGGGCTGGAGCTCCTACGAGCAGTACTTC. It is translated as CASSLGWSSYEQYF. The variable domain in full, with the rest retrieved from reference TRBV5-1 and TRBJ2-7, is KAGVTQTPRYLIKTRGQQVTLSCSPISGHRSVSWYQQTPGQGLQFLFEYFSETQRNKGNFPGRFSGRQFSNSRSEMNVSTLELGDSALYLCASSLGWSSYEQYFGPGTRLTVT.

The chain carries TRBV4-1 and TRBJ2-2; maybe TRBD2 (8 bases). The CDR3 totals 18 residues. V was pared by 3 bases and J by 4 bases, with 21 bases between. Germline assignment: CDR1 MGHRA and CDR2 YSYEKL. The CDR3 bases are TGCGCCAGCAGCCACTTAGGGGGCGGGAGGTTCGGCACCGGGGAGCTGTTTTTT. Translation: CASSHLGGGRFGTGELFF.

This chain connects TRBV2 to TRBJ1-2; TRBD1 matches 11 bases. V shed 8 bases, J shed 6 bases, and the junction held 8 bases outside the gene matches. The CDR3 has 14 residues. Looked up from germline, CDR1 is SNHLY and CDR2 is FYNNEI. CDR3: CASDKDRGQDGYTF. In nucleotides, the CDR3 is TGTGCCAGCGACAAGGACAGGGGGCAGGATGGCTACACCTTC.

V usage is TRBV13 and J usage is TRBJ2-7, with a weak D call TRBD2 (6 bases). Deletions cut 0 bases from V and 4 bases from J, with 13 bases between. The CDR3 loop spans 15 amino acids. CDR1 and CDR2 from the germline V gene are PRHDT and FYEKMQ (reference sequence). In nucleotides, the CDR3 is TGTGCCAGCAGCTTAGGACTAGCTTCACCATACGAGCAGTACTTC. Translation gives CASSLGLASPYEQYF.

The chain has TRBV19 and TRBJ1-5, with TRBD1 as a possible D gene (5 bases). In germline, CDR1 is LNHDA, CDR2 SQIVND (reference sequence). With 7 bases removed from V and 2 bases from J, the gap between germline ends came to 12 bases. This CDR3 contains 14 residues. The CDR3 here is CASTLGGGNQPQHF. The CDR3 DNA reads as TGTGCCAGTACCCTCGGGGGGGGCAATCAGCCCCAGCATTTT. Full variable domain (rest looked up from reference TRBV19 and TRBJ1-5): DGGITQSPKYLFRKEGQNVTLSCEQNLNHDAMYWYRQDPGQGLRLIYYSQIVNDFQKGDIAEGYSVSREKKESFPLTVTSAQKNPTAFYLCASTLGGGNQPQHFGDGTRLSIL.

In nucleotides, the CDR3 is TGTGCCTGGGGACAGATTAGCAATCAGCCCCAGCATTTT. Its protein is CAWGQISNQPQHF. The J gene is TRBJ1-5, the V gene TRBV30; possibly TRBD1 for D (6 bases). The CDR3 is 13 amino acids. CDR1 is GTSNPN, CDR2 SVGIG, per germline (reference sequence). V lost 5 bases to trimming and J lost 0 bases, with 8 bases between them.

CDR3 DNA: TGTGCCAGCAGCCCCCCGGGAGTACAAGAGACCCAGTACTTC. Amino acid sequence: CASSPPGVQETQYF. The chain employs TRBV11-2 and TRBJ2-5; D is perhaps TRBD2 (6 bases). Germline CDR1 and CDR2: SGHAT and FQNNGV. Deletions cut 5 bases from V and 2 bases from J, with 12 bases between. The CDR3 sequence is 14 residues long.

The chain is built from TRBV5-6 and TRBJ2-7; tentative D call: TRBD1 (5 bases). Trimming left V 5 bases short and J 5 bases short, with 20 bases between. Germline loops: CDR1 SGHDT, CDR2 YYEEEE. The CDR3 sequence is 15 residues long. The CDR3 region has the DNA TGTGCCAGCAGACTCCGGACGGACACTTTCCACGAGCAGTACTTC. Its translation: CASRLRTDTFHEQYF.

This chain links TRBV16 with TRBJ1-1, with unresolved D. Germline V gives CDR1 KGHSY, CDR2 FQNENV. V shed 2 bases and J shed 3 bases, with 7 bases lying between them. The CDR3 contains 13 residues. CDR3 sequence reads: CASSQNSYTEAFF. The CDR3 nucleotides are TGTGCCAGCAGCCAAAACAGCTACACTGAAGCTTTCTTT.

The sample holds one count of this clone. This chain connects TRBV20-1 to TRBJ1-1; D perhaps matches TRBD1 (5 bases). The CDR3 length is 11 residues. CDR1 DFQATT and CDR2 SNEGSKA come from the germline V gene (reference sequence). The ends were cut back, 1 base at V and 7 bases at J, with 7 bases in the middle. In DNA, the CDR3 is TGCAGTGCTAGAGTAAGGGGTGAAGCTTTCTTT. This gives the protein CSARVRGEAFF.

The chain combines TRBV6-5 with TRBJ2-5; 7 bases agree with TRBD1. The J call is in doubt because the DNA end fits TRBJ2-7 better. This CDR3 comprises 15 residues. In germline, CDR1 is MNHEY, CDR2 SVGAGI. The DNA for the CDR3 is TGTGCCAGCAGTTACTCAGAAGGGGGCGCGGACGAGCAGTACTTC. It specifies CASSYSEGGADEQYF.

V is TRBV15 and J is TRBJ2-7; D gene unclear. The germline V and J ends were trimmed by 3 bases and 2 bases, with 11 bases remaining between them. Germline-derived CDR1 and CDR2 are LNHNV and YYDKDF (reference sequence). The CDR3 length is 14 residues. CDR3 in amino acids: CATSRIDTTYEQYF. The CDR3, as DNA: TGTGCCACCAGCAGGATAGACACAACCTACGAGCAGTACTTC.

The chain is built from TRBV15 and TRBJ2-6; D remains unclear. CDR1 and CDR2 from the germline V gene are LNHNV and YYDKDF (reference sequence). Deletions cut 5 bases from V and 0 bases from J, with 8 bases between. This CDR3 contains 15 residues. CDR3: CATSFTPSGANVLTF. In DNA, the CDR3 is TGTGCCACCAGCTTCACACCCTCTGGGGCCAACGTCCTGACTTTC.

J is TRBJ2-2 and V is TRBV2, with TRBD1 identical over 7 bases. Per germline, CDR1 SNHLY and CDR2 FYNNEI. There are 15 residues in the CDR3. The J segment lost 1 base and the V segment lost 5 bases, leaving 4 bases of the junction unmatched. The CDR3 here is CASSFTGVNTGELFF. CDR3 in DNA: TGTGCCAGCAGTTTTACAGGGGTGAACACCGGGGAGCTGTTTTTT.

The chain couples TRBV10-1 to TRBJ1-1; D perhaps matches TRBD1 (5 bases). The CDR3 is made up of 14 amino acids. Germline V gives CDR1 WNHNN, CDR2 SYGVQD (reference sequence). Trimming stripped 6 bases from V and 3 bases from J, with 14 bases between. CDR3 loop: CASSLKGRDTEAFF. Written as DNA, the CDR3 is TGCGCCAGCAGCCTGAAGGGGAGGGACACTGAAGCTTTCTTT.

The V gene is TRBV4-3, the J gene TRBJ2-5; D call uncertain. CDR3 length: 15 amino acids. The germline gives CDR1 LGHNA, CDR2 YSLEER. V was pared by 1 base and J by 4 bases, with 13 bases between. CDR3 loop: CASSQVRLPGETQYF. The CDR3 bases are TGCGCCAGCAGCCAAGTTCGCCTACCTGGAGAGACCCAGTACTTC.

The rearrangement links TRBV7-2 to TRBJ1-2; 9 bases are a match to TRBD1. Germline assignment: CDR1 SGHTA and CDR2 FQGNSA. J lost 4 bases, V lost 5 bases, and 11 bases had no gene match. The CDR3 runs 16 residues. CDR3 nucleotide sequence: TGTGCCAGCAGCCCCGGACAGGGGATAGGGGGCTATGGCTACACCTTC. Amino acids: CASSPGQGIGGYGYTF.

The chain links TRBV7-2 to TRBJ2-5; TRBD1 matches at 8 bases. V gave up 5 bases and J gave up 5 bases; unmatched junction bases: 13. CDR3 length: 16 amino acids. Per germline, CDR1 SGHTA and CDR2 FQGNSA. CDR3 protein: CASSPRDRFSQETQYF. CDR3 nucleotides: TGTGCCAGCAGCCCCCGGGACAGGTTTAGTCAGGAGACCCAGTACTTC.

This clone was counted between two and nine times. This chain links TRBV19 with TRBJ1-1, with D possibly being TRBD1 (5 bases). The V gene's germline CDR1 is LNHDA and CDR2 SQIVND (reference sequence). The V end lost 7 bases, the J end lost 0 bases, and 18 bases lay between the germline ends. This CDR3 spans 16 amino acids. The CDR3 here is CASMWGTQHMNTEAFF. DNA of the CDR3: TGTGCCAGTATGTGGGGCACCCAACATATGAACACTGAAGCTTTCTTT.

This clone is a singleton in its sample. The chain links TRBV7-2 to TRBJ2-7; D possibly corresponds to TRBD2 (7 bases). CDR1 is SGHTA, CDR2 FQGNSA, per germline. Between the trimmed V and J ends, which lost 4 bases and 2 bases, there was a span of 15 bases. The CDR3 is 15 amino acids. The CDR3 DNA is TGTGCCAGCAGCTCCACCGCGGGGGCCACCTACGAGCAGTACTTC. This encodes CASSSTAGATYEQYF.

The CDR3 protein is CATTGTAFYGYTF. CDR3 in DNA: TGTGCCACTACCGGGACAGCTTTCTATGGCTACACCTTC. The J gene is TRBJ1-2, the V gene TRBV19, with TRBD1 matching over 7 bases. V shed 10 bases, J shed 4 bases, and the junction held 9 bases outside the gene matches. Looked up from germline, CDR1 is LNHDA and CDR2 is SQIVND (reference sequence). This CDR3 is 13 amino acids long.

V is TRBV5-4 and J is TRBJ2-6; D not certain. V was pared by 1 base and J by 0 bases, with 14 bases between. CDR3 length: 18 amino acids. Germline V gene data show CDR1 as SGHNT and CDR2 as YYREEE (reference sequence). The CDR3 sequence: CASSLLKISGSGANVLTF. For the CDR3, the DNA is TGTGCCAGCAGCTTGCTTAAAATTTCGGGCTCTGGGGCCAACGTCCTGACTTTC.

This clone came up a few times. The chain carries TRBV5-6 and TRBJ1-6; 11 bases agree with TRBD1. Germline V gives CDR1 SGHDT, CDR2 YYEEEE. The CDR3 totals 15 residues. V gave up 5 bases and J gave up 8 bases; unmatched junction bases: 6. As DNA, the CDR3 is TGTGCCAGCAGACAAGGACAGGGGGCTTATTCACCCCTCCACTTT. As protein: CASRQGQGAYSPLHF.

The genes are TRBV10-3 and TRBJ2-1; the match to TRBD2 covers 7 bases. V was pared by 1 base and J by 5 bases, with 2 bases of the junction left unmatched. The germline gives CDR1 ENHRY, CDR2 SYGVKD. CDR3 length: 14 residues. The CDR3 DNA sequence: TGTGCCATCAGTGAGTTCCTAGCGGACAATGAGCAGTTCTTC. Protein sequence: CAISEFLADNEQFF.

The CDR3 region has the DNA TGTGCCAGCAGATCTGTCGGACAGGTTGGCTCTGGAAACACCATATATTTT. Translation gives CASRSVGQVGSGNTIYF. The rearrangement links TRBV28 to TRBJ1-3, with TRBD1 matching 7 bases. CDR1 and CDR2 from the germline V gene are MDHEN and SYDVKM. J gave up 0 bases and V 6 bases, and 11 bases lay outside the gene matches. This CDR3 is built from 17 residues.

The chain employs TRBV5-1 and TRBJ2-2; 9 bases agree with TRBD1. The CDR3 length is 16 residues. The germline gives CDR1 SGHRS, CDR2 YFSETQ. J was trimmed by 6 bases and V by 4 bases; bases with no gene match: 10. The CDR3 here is CASSLKPQGAAGELFF. Written as DNA, the CDR3 is TGCGCCAGCAGCCTGAAGCCACAGGGGGCTGCCGGGGAGCTGTTTTTT. Full variable domain (missing parts from reference TRBV5-1 and TRBJ2-2): KAGVTQTPRYLIKTRGQQVTLSCSPISGHRSVSWYQQTPGQGLQFLFEYFSETQRNKGNFPGRFSGRQFSNSRSEMNVSTLELGDSALYLCASSLKPQGAAGELFFGEGSRLTVL.

This clone has only a few counts. CDR3 protein: CASSLQGSRTEAFF. The DNA for the CDR3 is TGTGCCAGCAGTTTACAGGGGAGTCGCACTGAAGCTTTCTTT. The V gene is TRBV6-5, the J gene TRBJ1-1; the match to TRBD1 covers 7 bases. Losses at the gene ends were 4 bases for V and 4 bases for J; bases not matched to a gene: 6. This CDR3 contains 14 residues. CDR1 and CDR2 (germline): MNHEY, SVGAGI.

The chain couples TRBV4-3 to TRBJ1-2; tentative D call: TRBD1 (5 bases). CDR1 is LGHNA, CDR2 YSLEER, per germline. CDR3 length: 13 residues. V was clipped by 0 bases and J by 7 bases, with 9 bases between them. The chain's CDR3 is CASSQEGLGGYTF. Written as DNA, the CDR3 is TGCGCCAGCAGCCAAGAGGGGCTTGGTGGCTACACCTTC.